A selection of T cell receptor beta chains follows, all from one sample in a study of identical twins. TCRdb reanalysed the 5' RACE reads using MiXCR and keeps one entry per CDR3 protein. The sample records approximately 700,000 distinct CDR3 sequences, 5.5% to 6.5% being singletons. The sequencing sample was made of naive T cells sorted from blood. The source of these receptors is a man between 18 and 35 years old in good health. CDR3s include the opening cysteine and the closing phenylalanine or tryptophan. A D gene is named only where the DNA matches it firmly. Expanded clones are given a class, and other clones once, few, many or no size at all.

V: TRBV7-2
size: many
J: TRBJ2-3
D: TRBD1
CDR3: CATETGSTDTQYF
DNA: TGTGCCACCGAGACAGGGTCTACAGATACGCAGTATTTT

V: TRBV20-1
size: -
J: TRBJ2-3
D: -
CDR3: CSATGDDTQYF
DNA: TGCAGTGCTACAGGAGATGATACGCAGTATTTT

V: TRBV10-2
size: many
J: TRBJ2-3
D: TRBD2
CDR3: CASRGAGRAGGSTDTQYF
DNA: TGCGCCAGCAGAGGTGCCGGGAGGGCCGGGGGAAGCACAGATACGCAGTATTTT

V: TRBV6-2/TRBV6-3
size: many
J: TRBJ2-1
D: TRBD1
CDR3: CASMRQGPWSQFF
DNA: TGTGCCAGCATGAGACAGGGGCCCTGGAGCCAGTTCTTC

V: TRBV12-3/TRBV12-4
size: many
J: TRBJ1-5
D: -
CDR3: CASTYRTNQPQHF
DNA: TGTGCCAGCACTTACCGTACTAATCAGCCCCAGCATTTT

V: TRBV5-1
size: many
J: TRBJ2-3
D: TRBD2
CDR3: CASSTRTSGRGDTQYF
DNA: TGCGCCAGCAGCACCCGGACTAGCGGGAGGGGAGATACGCAGTATTTT

V: TRBV3-1
size: many
J: TRBJ1-1
D: -
CDR3: CASSQVQVNTEAFF
DNA: TGTGCCAGCAGCCAAGTTCAGGTGAACACTGAAGCTTTCTTT

V: TRBV7-6
size: many
J: TRBJ2-7
D: -
CDR3: CASSPTGSPSYEQYF
DNA: TGTGCCAGCAGCCCAACAGGGTCCCCCTCCTACGAGCAGTACTTC

V: TRBV20-1
size: many
J: TRBJ1-2
D: -
CDR3: CSARDPVGNYGYTF
DNA: TGCAGTGCTAGAGATCCGGTTGGTAACTATGGCTACACCTTC

V: TRBV14
size: -
J: TRBJ2-1
D: -
CDR3: CASSQDFDEQFF
DNA: TGTGCCAGCAGCCAAGACTTCGATGAGCAGTTCTTC

V: TRBV5-5
size: few
J: TRBJ2-2
D: -
CDR3: CASSLMEVSNTGELFF
DNA: TGTGCCAGCAGCTTGATGGAGGTATCGAACACCGGGGAGCTGTTTTTT

V: TRBV4-1
size: -
J: TRBJ2-1
D: -
CDR3: CASSPRRDASHEQFF
DNA: TGCGCCAGCAGCCCCCGGAGAGATGCATCCCATGAGCAGTTCTTC

V: TRBV11-1
size: few
J: TRBJ2-1
D: TRBD2
CDR3: CASSGIIAGGPSSLHREQFF
DNA: TGTGCCAGCAGCGGGATCATAGCGGGAGGGCCCTCGTCCCTACATCGGGAGCAGTTCTTC

V: TRBV11-2
size: many
J: TRBJ1-4
D: -
CDR3: CASSLASAGYEKLFF
DNA: TGTGCCAGCAGCTTAGCTTCGGCAGGGTACGAAAAACTGTTTTTT

V: TRBV27
size: few
J: TRBJ2-2
D: TRBD1
CDR3: CASSLDRGNSGELFF
DNA: TGTGCCAGCAGTCTAGACAGGGGAAATAGCGGGGAGCTGTTTTTT

V: TRBV5-5
size: many
J: TRBJ1-1
D: -
CDR3: CASSLSPYTEAFF
DNA: TGTGCCAGCAGCTTGAGCCCCTACACTGAAGCTTTCTTT

V: TRBV6-1
size: -
J: TRBJ2-1
D: TRBD2
CDR3: CASGVGLAGTPDEQFF
DNA: TGTGCCAGCGGGGTTGGACTAGCGGGGACACCCGATGAGCAGTTCTTC

V: TRBV6-5
size: few
J: TRBJ2-7
D: TRBD2
CDR3: CASSYGGLAEYEQYF
DNA: TGTGCCAGCAGTTACGGTGGACTAGCGGAATACGAGCAGTACTTC

V: TRBV24-1
size: many
J: TRBJ2-7
D: -
CDR3: CATSDGGTYEQYF
DNA: TGTGCCACCAGTGATGGCGGGACCTACGAGCAGTACTTC

V: TRBV4-2
size: many
J: TRBJ2-2
D: -
CDR3: CASSQRGFGELFF
DNA: TGTGCCAGCAGCCAAAGGGGTTTTGGGGAGCTGTTTTTT

V: TRBV3-1
size: -
J: TRBJ1-5
D: TRBD1
CDR3: CASSPGGPHQPQHF
DNA: TGTGCCAGCAGCCCAGGGGGGCCCCATCAGCCCCAGCATTTT

V: TRBV5-1
size: many
J: TRBJ2-5
D: TRBD1
CDR3: CASNTGAERETQYF
DNA: TGCGCCAGCAATACAGGGGCTGAGCGAGAGACCCAGTACTTC

V: TRBV6-5
size: many
J: TRBJ2-3
D: -
CDR3: CASRGLIDTQYF
DNA: TGTGCCAGCAGGGGTCTCATAGATACGCAGTATTTT

V: TRBV30
size: few
J: TRBJ1-6
D: -
CDR3: CAWGRDIWTLHF
DNA: TGTGCCTGGGGTCGGGACATCTGGACCCTCCACTTT

V: TRBV28
size: many
J: TRBJ2-5
D: -
CDR3: CASSLGGTDYQETQYF
DNA: TGTGCCAGCAGTTTAGGAGGAACAGATTACCAAGAGACCCAGTACTTC

V: TRBV4-3
size: many
J: TRBJ2-6
D: TRBD1
CDR3: CASSQTGAGANVLTF
DNA: TGCGCCAGCAGCCAGACAGGGGCTGGGGCCAACGTCCTGACTTTC

V: TRBV24-1
size: many
J: TRBJ2-7
D: -
CDR3: CATSDPGIYEQYF
DNA: TGTGCCACCAGTGACCCCGGGATTTACGAGCAGTACTTC

V: TRBV7-2
size: many
J: TRBJ2-4
D: -
CDR3: CASSLSGRENIQYF
DNA: TGTGCCAGCAGCTTATCCGGAAGGGAGAACATTCAGTACTTC

V: TRBV6-5
size: -
J: TRBJ2-7
D: -
CDR3: CASSYLSSAYEQYF
DNA: TGTGCCAGCAGTTACCTCAGCAGCGCCTACGAGCAGTACTTC

V: TRBV20-1
size: many
J: TRBJ2-3
D: TRBD2
CDR3: CSATGLAGGKDTQYF
DNA: TGCAGTGCTACTGGACTAGCGGGAGGGAAGGATACGCAGTATTTT

V: TRBV7-9
size: few
J: TRBJ2-1
D: TRBD2
CDR3: CASLGLAGNNEQFF
DNA: TGTGCCAGCCTGGGCCTAGCGGGGAACAATGAGCAGTTCTTC

V: TRBV10-2
size: many
J: TRBJ1-2
D: -
CDR3: CASRDGTYGYTF
DNA: TGCGCCAGCAGAGACGGAACTTATGGCTACACCTTC

V: TRBV24-1
size: many
J: TRBJ2-2
D: -
CDR3: CATTPGPGTGELFF
DNA: TGTGCCACCACTCCGGGACCGGGCACCGGGGAGCTGTTTTTT

V: TRBV29-1
size: many
J: TRBJ2-1
D: TRBD2
CDR3: CSAQGLEGYNEQFF
DNA: TGCAGCGCACAGGGACTAGAAGGTTACAATGAGCAGTTCTTC

V: TRBV9
size: -
J: TRBJ2-3
D: TRBD2
CDR3: CASSPMAGGSNTQYF
DNA: TGTGCCAGCAGCCCGATGGCGGGAGGTTCGAATACGCAGTATTTT

V: TRBV6-5
size: many
J: TRBJ2-7
D: TRBD2
CDR3: CASSYSSGAYEQYF
DNA: TGTGCCAGCAGTTACTCAAGCGGGGCCTACGAGCAGTACTTC

V: TRBV4-2
size: many
J: TRBJ1-2
D: -
CDR3: CASSQDRQGSRGYTF
DNA: TGTGCCAGCAGCCAAGATCGTCAGGGATCTAGAGGCTACACCTTC

V: TRBV7-7
size: many
J: TRBJ2-3
D: -
CDR3: CASSLRQDFTDTQYF
DNA: TGTGCCAGCAGCCTCCGGCAGGATTTCACAGATACGCAGTATTTT

V: TRBV9
size: few
J: TRBJ1-2
D: -
CDR3: CASVPGVEIAGMDYGYTF
DNA: TGTGCCAGCGTACCGGGGGTTGAGATAGCGGGTATGGACTATGGCTACACCTTC

V: TRBV29-1
size: few
J: TRBJ2-5
D: -
CDR3: CSAPFQETQYF
DNA: TGCAGCGCGCCGTTCCAAGAGACCCAGTACTTC

V: TRBV6-2/TRBV6-3
size: many
J: TRBJ2-1
D: TRBD1
CDR3: CASSTGTGGLNEQFF
DNA: TGTGCCAGCAGTACCGGGACAGGGGGGTTAAATGAGCAGTTCTTC

V: TRBV3-1
size: many
J: TRBJ2-1
D: -
CDR3: CASSPGGYYNEQFF
DNA: TGTGCCAGCAGCCCCGGGGGTTACTACAATGAGCAGTTCTTC